The clone carrying this TCR beta chain was found a few times. The sample originates from a study of blood T cell repertoires in COVID-19. Background on the study: Samples taken during acute and convalescent COVID-19 were collected in the United States, Italy and Spain. The cDNA or gDNA used as material had been derived from T cells, B-cell-depleted T cells, or PBMCs.

The CDR3 runs to 17 residues. V lost 4 bases to trimming and J lost 5 bases; unmatched junction nucleotides: 11. Germline CDR1 is SGHRS and CDR2 is YFSETQ. In the original processing: Amplification of reference gene primers was used by the study to estimate nucleated cell counts. TCRdb's table, derived via immunoSEQ multiplex PCR, lists solely in-frame clones and lacks some. V and J calls plus clone size are reproduced from that table; the DNA served to infer D and trimming. This sample has 90,000 to 100,000 clones, with about 85% found just once. This sequence originates from a human donor in a cohort sampled during active COVID-19. The chain joins TRBV5-1 to TRBJ2-3, with 12 bases identical to TRBD1. The specimen was peripheral blood. DNA for the CDR3: TGCGCCAGCAGCCAAAACCCGGGACAGGGGGCGGGAGATACGCAGTATTTT. It encodes CASSQNPGQGAGDTQYF.